This TCR beta chain is from a study of cytomegalovirus exposure and HLA in healthy donors. General study results and limits: The study recorded 164 TCR beta chains that were cytomegalovirus-associated.

The ends were cut back, 7 bases at V and 5 bases at J, with 21 bases in the middle. CDR3 length: 15 amino acids. From germline, CDR1 is LNHDA and CDR2 SQIVND (reference sequence). Sequenced by immunoSEQ multiplex PCR; TCRdb stores in-frame clones only, minus some. The sample shows approximately 160,000 clones, about 96% of them seen only once. On this clone itself: What it binds is unknown.

The sequenced sample consisted of PBMCs. This clonotype originated in a woman aged 18 to 35 in good health and CMV-seronegative. The genes are TRBV19 and TRBJ2-7; a possible D gene is TRBD2 (5 bases). The CDR3, as DNA: TGTGCCAGTACCCGAGGGTCGACGATTACCCACGAGCAGTACTTC. Residues: CASTRGSTITHEQYF.